This paragraph covers one TCR beta chain sequence. Antigen: not known. The sample belongs to a study of cytomegalovirus exposure and HLA in healthy donors. About the study: Early released data comprised about 84 million unique TCRs from HLA-typed donors. Study results and limitations: It was assumed in the presence/absence analyses that sequencing depth was roughly uniform across donors. Immune exposure information comprised only CMV serostatus.

PCR involved 60 Vbeta and 13 Jbeta primers. Sequencing used immunoSEQ multiplex PCR; TCRdb keeps in-frame clones, though not all of them. The table for this sample gives 75,000 to 85,000 clones. CDR3 size: 15 residues. Trimming removed 4 bases from V and 4 bases from J; junction bases left unmatched: 6. Germline V gives CDR1 SGHRS, CDR2 YFSETQ. V usage is TRBV5-1 and J usage is TRBJ1-4; 8 positions match TRBD1. Sequencing input: PBMCs. This receptor was taken from a man aged 18-30 years in good health and CMV-seropositive. CDR3 protein: CASSIEDRVNEKLFF. In DNA, the CDR3 is TGCGCCAGCAGCATCGAGGACAGGGTTAATGAAAAACTGTTTTTT.